A single TCR beta chain is shown here with its context. What it recognizes is unknown. This CDR3 spans 15 amino acids. Germline lookup yields CDR1 SGHDT and CDR2 YYEEEE. The sample originates from a study of shared clonotypes between healthy human individuals. General study results and limits: Investigators expected sequencing depth to affect clonotype sharing among donors.

Deep-level settings were used for running the assay. The method was immunoSEQ multiplex PCR; TCRdb's version includes in-frame clones alone and lacks a portion of them. The repertoire consists of 2 million to 3 million clones, with 93% occurring once and the leading ten covering roughly 0.39%. The genes are TRBV5-6 and TRBJ2-5; TRBD2 is a possible D gene (6 bases). The J call may be faulty, since TRBJ2-7 better matches the DNA end. Sequencing used naive CD4+ T cells from PBMCs. The subset here: CD45RA+ positively selected. The clonotype was recovered from a man between 18 and 35 years old in good health. Some clones in this sample may be carry-over from other donors' samples. CDR3 nucleotides: TGTGCCAGCACCCGCCGGATAGCGGCCTCCTACGAGCAGTACTTC. This codes for CASTRRIAASYEQYF.